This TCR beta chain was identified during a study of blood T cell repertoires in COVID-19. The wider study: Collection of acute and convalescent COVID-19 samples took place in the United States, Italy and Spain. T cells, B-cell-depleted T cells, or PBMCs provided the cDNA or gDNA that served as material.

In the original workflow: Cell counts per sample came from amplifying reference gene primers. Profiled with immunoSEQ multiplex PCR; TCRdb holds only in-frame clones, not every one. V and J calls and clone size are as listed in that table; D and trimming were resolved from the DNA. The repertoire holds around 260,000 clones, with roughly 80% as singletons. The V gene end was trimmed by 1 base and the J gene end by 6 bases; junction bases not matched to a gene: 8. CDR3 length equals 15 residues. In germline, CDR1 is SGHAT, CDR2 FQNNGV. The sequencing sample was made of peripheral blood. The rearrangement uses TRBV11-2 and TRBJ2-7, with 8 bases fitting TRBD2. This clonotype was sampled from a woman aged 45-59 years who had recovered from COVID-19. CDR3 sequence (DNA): TGTGCCAGCAGCTTAGCTTACGGACTAGCTGCCGAGCAGTACTTC. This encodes CASSLAYGLAAEQYF. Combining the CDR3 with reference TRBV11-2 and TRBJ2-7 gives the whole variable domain EAGVAQSPRYKIIEKRQSVAFWCNPISGHATLYWYQQILGQGPKLLIQFQNNGVVDDSQLPKDRFSAERLKGVDSTLKIQPAKLEDSAVYLCASSLAYGLAAEQYFGPGTRLTVT.